The 24 T cell receptor beta chains below all came from one sample that was sequenced in a study of cytotoxic CD8 clonotypes in ibrutinib-treated CLL. The assay was immunoSEQ multiplex PCR, and TCRdb's table has in-frame clones only and misses some. The sample consists of fewer than 400,000 clones, about 64% of them appearing once. The sequences come from PBMCs, collected after 36 months of ibrutinib treatment. These receptors were collected from a human donor with chronic lymphocytic leukemia.

V is TRBV28 and J is TRBJ1-2, with 9 bases matching TRBD1. CDR1 and CDR2 from the germline V gene are MDHEN and SYDVKM. The CDR3 runs 16 residues. V was pared by 2 bases and J by 0 bases, with 4 bases of the junction left unmatched. This CDR3 reads CASSLGGQGANYGYTF. In nucleotides, the CDR3 is TGTGCCAGCAGTTTAGGGGGACAGGGAGCTAACTATGGCTACACCTTC.

The chain links TRBV4-1 to TRBJ1-5, with a possible D match to TRBD1 (5 bases). Germline V gene lookup returns CDR1 MGHRA and CDR2 YSYEKL. V lost 4 bases to trimming and J lost 5 bases, with 15 bases between them. The CDR3 extends over 15 amino acids. Here the CDR3 DNA reads TGCGCCAGCAGCCCCCGCAGGGAGGACTATCAGCCCCAGCATTTT. It translates to CASSPRREDYQPQHF.

The rearrangement joins TRBV4-1 to TRBJ2-7; D is possibly TRBD1 (5 bases). V lost 3 bases to trimming and J lost 3 bases, with 18 bases between them. This CDR3 has 16 amino acids. Germline values: CDR1 MGHRA, CDR2 YSYEKL. DNA of the CDR3: TGCGCCAGCAGCCACTTAGGAAGGCAGGGAATCTACGAGCAGTACTTC. Translation: CASSHLGRQGIYEQYF.

The gene calls are TRBV5-1 and TRBJ2-3, with D maybe TRBD2 (5 bases). The CDR3 has 15 residues. V dropped 4 bases and J dropped 2 bases, with 14 bases sitting between them. Looked up from germline, CDR1 is SGHRS and CDR2 is YFSETQ. The CDR3 loop is CASSLSDPITDTQYF. The CDR3 nucleotides read TGCGCCAGCAGCCTTAGCGATCCGATCACAGATACGCAGTATTTT.

This clone has just one count. This chain joins TRBV27 and TRBJ1-5; D remains unclear. There are 16 residues in the CDR3. Germline CDR1 and CDR2: MNHEY and SMNVEV (reference sequence). With 3 bases removed from V and 3 bases from J, the gap between germline ends came to 15 bases. The CDR3 region is CASSFSPPAHNQPQHF. CDR3 sequence (DNA): TGTGCCAGCAGTTTTTCCCCACCGGCCCACAATCAGCCCCAGCATTTT.

The CDR3 coding sequence is TGTGCCAGCAGTCGCCTTACTGGGGGCTACACCTTC. Its protein product is CASSRLTGGYTF. V and J are TRBV6-5 and TRBJ1-2; D is unresolved. The CDR3 is made up of 12 amino acids. CDR1 and CDR2 from the germline V gene are MNHEY and SVGAGI. V was clipped by 5 bases and J by 8 bases, with 12 bases between them.

The V call is TRBV5-1, the J call TRBJ1-2, with 8 nucleotides matching TRBD1. V was pared by 3 bases and J by 2 bases, with 3 bases of the junction left unmatched. The CDR3 extends over 14 amino acids. In germline, CDR1 is SGHRS, CDR2 YFSETQ. CDR3 nucleotide sequence: TGCGCCAGCAGCTGGGACAGGCTAAACTATGGCTACACCTTC. It translates to CASSWDRLNYGYTF.

The J gene is TRBJ2-7, the V gene TRBV5-6, with D maybe TRBD1 (5 bases). The germline V gene encodes CDR1 SGHDT and CDR2 YYEEEE. V was pared by 4 bases and J by 2 bases, with 16 bases between. The CDR3 loop spans 15 amino acids. This chain's CDR3 is CASSTLETDPYEQYF. DNA of the CDR3: TGTGCCAGCAGCACTCTGGAGACAGATCCCTACGAGCAGTACTTC.

A few counts support this clone. The rearrangement links TRBV7-3 to TRBJ1-2; D gene uncertain. The germline V gene encodes CDR1 SGHTA and CDR2 FQGTGA. The V end lost 5 bases, the J end lost 6 bases, and 13 bases lay between the germline ends. This CDR3 is 13 amino acids long. The CDR3 sequence is CASSLRGRNGYTF. The CDR3 nucleotides are TGTGCCAGCAGCCTCCGCGGACGGAATGGCTACACCTTC.

The V call is TRBV7-9, the J call TRBJ2-1; 9 nucleotides match TRBD1. V shed 5 bases, J shed 15 bases, and the junction held 23 bases outside the gene matches. This CDR3 spans 17 amino acids. Germline assignment: CDR1 SEHNR and CDR2 FQNEAQ (reference sequence). The CDR3 DNA reads as TGTGCCAGCAGCCTTGGTAAAGGGGGCCCGACCGGGACAGGGTTGTTCTTC. Translated, it gives CASSLGKGGPTGTGLFF.

The chain joins TRBV2 to TRBJ1-2; no clear D gene. Trimming took 4 bases from V and 4 from J, leaving 13 bases between them. Germline values: CDR1 SNHLY, CDR2 FYNNEI. The CDR3 loop spans 14 amino acids. CDR3 in DNA: TGTGCCAGCAGTGGGGTGTTAGGGTCCTATGGCTACACCTTC. This gives the protein CASSGVLGSYGYTF.

J is TRBJ1-5 and V is TRBV10-3; D possibly corresponds to TRBD1 (5 bases). V shed 3 bases and J shed 5 bases, with 14 bases lying between them. From germline, CDR1 is ENHRY and CDR2 SYGVKD. The CDR3 extends over 15 amino acids. The CDR3 region is CAISESRVVDQPQHF. The CDR3, as DNA: TGTGCCATCAGTGAATCCAGGGTCGTCGATCAGCCCCAGCATTTT.

The chain carries TRBV10-2 and TRBJ1-2; D perhaps matches TRBD1 (6 bases). V gave up 6 bases and J gave up 4 bases, with 18 bases separating them. Germline CDR1 is WSHSY and CDR2 is SAAADI. The CDR3 covers 15 residues. CDR3 DNA sequence: TGCGCCAGCAGCCCCGACAGGACAGACGTCTATGGCTACACCTTC. It yields the protein CASSPDRTDVYGYTF.

This clone was seen just once. This chain links TRBV4-1 with TRBJ1-2; D is unclear. From germline, CDR1 is MGHRA and CDR2 YSYEKL. The CDR3 covers 15 residues. The V end lost 4 bases, the J end lost 0 bases, and 12 bases lay between the germline ends. The DNA for the CDR3 is TGCGCCAGCAGCCGAAGCGGATTAACTAACTATGGCTACACCTTC. Its protein product is CASSRSGLTNYGYTF.

This chain joins TRBV7-2 and TRBJ2-7; the match to TRBD1 covers 8 bases. The CDR3 has 18 amino acids. Losses at the gene ends were 1 base for V and 4 bases for J; bases not matched to a gene: 15. CDR1 SGHTA and CDR2 FQGNSA come from the germline V gene. CDR3: CASSLVGRGRGRVYEQYF. In DNA form, the CDR3 reads TGTGCCAGCAGCTTAGTAGGTCGGGGCAGGGGGCGCGTTTACGAGCAGTACTTC.

This clone was observed a handful of times. This chain joins TRBV5-5 and TRBJ1-6, with 7 positions matching TRBD1. The CDR3 loop spans 13 amino acids. J lost 8 bases, V lost 5 bases, and 4 bases had no gene match. Germline V CDR1 and CDR2: SGHKS, YYEKEE (reference sequence). The CDR3 DNA is TGTGCCAGCAGTAGGGACAGAGATTCACCCCTCCACTTT. Translating it yields CASSRDRDSPLHF.

This sequence joins TRBV28 and TRBJ2-7, with D perhaps matching TRBD1 or TRBD2 (6 bases each). The CDR3 consists of 15 residues. The ends were cut back, 3 bases at V and 0 bases at J, with 12 bases in the middle. In germline, CDR1 is MDHEN, CDR2 SYDVKM. CDR3 sequence reads: CASSLGGISSYEQYF. In DNA form, the CDR3 reads TGTGCCAGCAGTTTGGGGGGCATCAGCTCCTACGAGCAGTACTTC.

The chain couples TRBV9 to TRBJ1-2, with D perhaps TRBD1 (5 bases). The CDR3 sequence is 14 residues long. Germline loops: CDR1 SGDLS, CDR2 YYNGEE. Trimming took off 0 bases at V and 4 bases at J, with 10 bases between the two ends. This CDR3 is CASSVGGDSYGYTF. CDR3 in DNA: TGTGCCAGCAGCGTAGGGGGAGACAGCTATGGCTACACCTTC.

The chain couples TRBV5-1 to TRBJ1-1; 8 nucleotides agree with TRBD1. CDR1 and CDR2 (germline): SGHRS, YFSETQ. The CDR3 consists of 13 residues. J lost 13 bases, V lost 7 bases, and 15 bases had no gene match. The CDR3 loop reads CASALGWGQVVFF. CDR3 nucleotide sequence: TGCGCCAGCGCTTTGGGGTGGGGACAGGTTGTTTTCTTT.

The V gene is TRBV6-1, the J gene TRBJ1-1; D unresolved. CDR3 length: 14 amino acids. Germline-derived CDR1 and CDR2 are MNHNS and SASEGT. V lost 2 bases and J lost 6, with 13 bases in between. This CDR3 reads CASSETTGFSEAFF. DNA of the CDR3: TGTGCCAGCAGTGAAACTACGGGGTTCTCTGAAGCTTTCTTT.

The CDR3 nucleotides read TGTGCCAGCAGCCCTGTTGCCCCAGGGGGCAATCAGCCCCAGCATTTT. Protein product: CASSPVAPGGNQPQHF. The genes are TRBV27 and TRBJ1-5; a possible D gene is TRBD1 (6 bases). The length of the CDR3 is 16 residues. The germline CDR1 and CDR2 sequences are MNHEY and SMNVEV (reference sequence). V was shortened by 6 bases and J by 2 bases, with 17 bases between the two germline ends.

V usage is TRBV5-1 and J usage is TRBJ2-2, with TRBD2 matching 11 bases. The germline V gene has CDR1 SGHRS and CDR2 YFSETQ. The CDR3 has 18 amino acids. After removal of 6 bases from V and 6 bases from J, the junction contained 16 bases not matched to a gene. This CDR3 reads CASTAPLAGGGGPGELFF. CDR3 in DNA: TGCGCCAGCACCGCTCCTCTAGCGGGAGGCGGCGGACCCGGGGAGCTGTTTTTT.

This chain links TRBV7-2 with TRBJ2-3; D remains unclear. This CDR3 has 15 residues. Looked up from germline, CDR1 is SGHTA and CDR2 is FQGNSA. The V end lost 7 bases, the J end lost 0 bases, and 14 bases lay between the germline ends. The CDR3 sequence is CASTRIFPSTDTQYF. CDR3 sequence (DNA): TGTGCCAGCACCCGTATTTTTCCTAGCACAGATACGCAGTATTTT.

The gene calls are TRBV5-1 and TRBJ2-5; D possibly corresponds to TRBD2 (7 bases). V dropped 3 bases and J dropped 2 bases, with 11 bases sitting between them. The CDR3 extends over 14 amino acids. The germline CDR1 and CDR2 sequences are SGHRS and YFSETQ. As DNA, the CDR3 is TGCGCCAGCAGCTGGGGGGGCATGCAAGAGACCCAGTACTTC. It yields the protein CASSWGGMQETQYF.